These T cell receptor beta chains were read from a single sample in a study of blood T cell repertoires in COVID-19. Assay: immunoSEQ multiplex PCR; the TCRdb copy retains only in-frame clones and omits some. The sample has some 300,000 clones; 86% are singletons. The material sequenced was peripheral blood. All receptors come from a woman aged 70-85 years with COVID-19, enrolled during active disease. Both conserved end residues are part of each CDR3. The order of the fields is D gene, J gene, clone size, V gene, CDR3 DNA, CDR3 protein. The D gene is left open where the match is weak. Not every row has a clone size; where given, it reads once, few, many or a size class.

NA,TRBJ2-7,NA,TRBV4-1,TGCGCCAGCAGCTCCCTAGGGGCCTACGAGCAGTACTTC,CASSSLGAYEQYF
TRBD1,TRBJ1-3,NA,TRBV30,TGTGCCTGGGACATGACAGGGGCTGGAAACACCATATATTTT,CAWDMTGAGNTIYF
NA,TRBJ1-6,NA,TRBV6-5,TGTGCCAGCAGCGCTAGGGAGATTGGGGATTCACCCCTCCACTTT,CASSAREIGDSPLHF
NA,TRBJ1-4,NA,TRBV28,TGTGCCAGCAGTCGCCCGGGGGTTAATGAAAAACTGTTTTTT,CASSRPGVNEKLFF
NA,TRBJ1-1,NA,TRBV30,TGTGCCTGGGCCACAGGAATAGCCACTGAAGCTTTCTTT,CAWATGIATEAFF
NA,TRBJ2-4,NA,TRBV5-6,TGTGCCAGCAGCTTGGCAGGGGCCAAAAACATTCAGTACTTC,CASSLAGAKNIQYF
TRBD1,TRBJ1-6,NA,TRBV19,TGTGCCAGTAGTATAACAGGGGCTTATAATTCACCCCTCCACTTT,CASSITGAYNSPLHF
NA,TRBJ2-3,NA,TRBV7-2,TGTGCCAGTAGCACACCGGGGTTCACAGATACGCAGTATTTT,CASSTPGFTDTQYF
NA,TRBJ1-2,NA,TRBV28,TGTGCCAGCAGTTTGGAGGGCTATGGCTACACCTTC,CASSLEGYGYTF
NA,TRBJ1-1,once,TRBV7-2,TGTGCCAGCGGAATACAGCCAAACACTGAAGCTTTCTTT,CASGIQPNTEAFF
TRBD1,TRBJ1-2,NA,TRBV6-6,TGTGCCAGCAGTTACGGACAGGACTATAACTATGGCTACACCTTC,CASSYGQDYNYGYTF